This is a list of T cell receptor beta chains from one sample in a study of beta chain features in type 1 diabetes. The table came from immunoSEQ multiplex PCR; TCRdb's copy has only in-frame clones and leaves some out. The table records some 180,000 clones, around 13% of them present only once. Sequencing was performed on central memory CD4+ T cells from blood. The receptors derive from a woman aged 18-35 years in good health. Each CDR3 is given with its conserved first and last residue. A D gene is named only where the DNA matches it firmly. Where a row states a size, it is once, few, many or the class of an expanded clone; other rows omit it.

V gene	D gene	clone size	J gene	CDR3 DNA	CDR3 protein
TRBV2	.	few	TRBJ2-5	TGTGCCAGCAGTGAAAAGCGGGTGAACCAAGAGACCCAGTACTTC	CASSEKRVNQETQYF
TRBV20-1	.	few	TRBJ1-5	TGCAGTGCTAGCGCGGATCAGCATTTT	CSASADQHF
TRBV7-2	.	few	TRBJ2-2	TGTGCCAGCAGCCGCAACCCGGCAGGGCTGGTGAACACCGGGGAGCTGTTTTTT	CASSRNPAGLVNTGELFF
TRBV9	.	few	TRBJ1-2	TGTGCCAGCAGCGTATCCGACAGATTCTCCTATGGCTACACCTTC	CASSVSDRFSYGYTF
TRBV2	TRBD2	.	TRBJ2-1	TGTGCCAGCAGTGTAGCGGGAGGGGGTAATGAGCAGTTCTTC	CASSVAGGGNEQFF
TRBV28	TRBD1	.	TRBJ1-2	TGTGCCAGCAGTCCAGGGGGCCACCTCTATGGCTACACCTTC	CASSPGGHLYGYTF
TRBV11-2	.	.	TRBJ2-1	TGTGCCAGCAGCTTCAGCGGAAGCAATGAGCAGTTCTTC	CASSFSGSNEQFF
TRBV28	.	.	TRBJ2-7	TGTGCCAGCAGCGGGGGTAGCTCCTACGAGCAGTACTTC	CASSGGSSYEQYF
TRBV28	.	.	TRBJ1-3	TGTGCCAGCAGCCTGTCAGAAGCTGGAAACACCATATATTTT	CASSLSEAGNTIYF
TRBV5-1	.	.	TRBJ2-7	TGCGCCAGCAGCTCCGCAATTGGGAGTTCCTACGAGCAGTACTTC	CASSSAIGSSYEQYF
TRBV14	TRBD2	.	TRBJ2-7	TGTGCCAGCAGCCCCAGGACGGGAGGGGCCGAGCAGTACTTC	CASSPRTGGAEQYF
TRBV11-2	.	.	TRBJ2-5	TGTGCCAGCAGCTTCCTCAGGGAGACCCAGTACTTC	CASSFLRETQYF
TRBV28	.	.	TRBJ1-5	TGTGCCAGCAGTCCGTACAGAGATCAGCCCCAGCATTTT	CASSPYRDQPQHF
TRBV28	.	.	TRBJ2-7	TGTGCCAGCAGATATGAGTACGAGCAGTACTTC	CASRYEYEQYF
TRBV7-3	TRBD2	.	TRBJ2-5	TGTGCCAGCAGCCCCGGGACTACGGAGACCCAGTACTTC	CASSPGTTETQYF
TRBV28	.	few	TRBJ1-1	TGTGCCAGCAGCCTAACCTCGGACAGAACTGAAGCTTTCTTT	CASSLTSDRTEAFF
TRBV6-5	.	few	TRBJ2-2	TGTGCCAGCAGTTACTTCGGTACGGTTAACACCGGGGAGCTGTTTTTT	CASSYFGTVNTGELFF
TRBV5-1	TRBD2	few	TRBJ2-3	TGCGCCAGCACATATAGCGGGAGAAGCACAGATACGCAGTATTTT	CASTYSGRSTDTQYF
TRBV15	TRBD1	.	TRBJ1-1	TGTGCCACCAGCCCAGGGGGCGATGGCTCTGAAGCTTTCTTT	CATSPGGDGSEAFF
TRBV28	TRBD1	.	TRBJ2-7	TGTGCCAGCAGAGTCACCGGGACAGGGGGGAACGAGCAGTACTTC	CASRVTGTGGNEQYF
TRBV18	.	.	TRBJ2-2	TGTGCCAGCTCACAACTAGATTCCGGGGAGCTGTTTTTT	CASSQLDSGELFF
TRBV29-1	TRBD1	few	TRBJ2-5	TGCAGCGTTGATGGGGGACAGGGTGTGGGAGAGACCCAGTACTTC	CSVDGGQGVGETQYF
TRBV29-1	TRBD1	.	TRBJ1-2	TGCAGCGCACAGACAGGGTATGGCTACACCTTC	CSAQTGYGYTF
TRBV30	.	few	TRBJ2-7	TGTGCCTGGAGTAGTGACAACTCCTACGAGCAGTACTTC	CAWSSDNSYEQYF
TRBV2	TRBD2	few	TRBJ2-1	TGTGCCAGCACTGGGACTAGCGGGATCAGGAGTGAGCAGTTCTTC	CASTGTSGIRSEQFF
TRBV18	TRBD1	few	TRBJ1-1	TGTGCCAGCTCGGACACCGGGACAGGGGGGGCGACTGAAGCTTTCTTT	CASSDTGTGGATEAFF
TRBV7-9	TRBD2	.	TRBJ2-7	TGTGCCAGCATTCGACTAGCGGGAGGTTCCTACGAGCAGTACTTC	CASIRLAGGSYEQYF
TRBV5-4	TRBD2	.	TRBJ2-5	TGTGCCAGCAGCCCGATTCGTGGGAGCGGGGGTGGAGAGACCCAGTACTTC	CASSPIRGSGGGETQYF
TRBV5-4	TRBD2	.	TRBJ2-3	TGTGCCAGCAGCTTGCAACTAGCGGGAGGGTCAGATACGCAGTATTTT	CASSLQLAGGSDTQYF
TRBV5-1	TRBD1	few	TRBJ2-1	TGCGCCAGCAGCTCGACTCCGGGACAGAAAAACAATGAGCAGTTCTTC	CASSSTPGQKNNEQFF
TRBV10-3	TRBD2	.	TRBJ2-1	TGTGCCATCAGCGGGAGGGCCAAGGACAATGAGCAGTTCTTC	CAISGRAKDNEQFF
TRBV19	TRBD1	.	TRBJ1-5	TGTGCCAGTAGTGTGACAGGGGGTAACCAGCCCCAGCATTTT	CASSVTGGNQPQHF
TRBV9	TRBD1	few	TRBJ1-1	TGTGCCAGCAGCGATGCTCCCGGGACAGGGACTTTCTTT	CASSDAPGTGTFF
TRBV7-9	.	few	TRBJ2-3	TGTGCCAGCAGCTTAAAACAGGGCCATGCAGATACGCAGTATTTT	CASSLKQGHADTQYF
TRBV7-9	TRBD1	.	TRBJ1-5	TGTGCCAGCAGCCCTAATACAGGGGGCCGGAGCAATCAGCCCCAGCATTTT	CASSPNTGGRSNQPQHF